The 30 T cell receptor beta chains reported below all come from one sample, sequenced in a study of T cell responses to AZD1222 COVID-19 vaccine. Generated by immunoSEQ multiplex PCR, the TCRdb table keeps only in-frame clones and is missing some. The table includes some 100,000 clones, more than 70% detected once. This material consisted of peripheral blood, taken on day 0 of AZD1222 vaccination. The receptors were sampled from an adult in good health.

This chain connects TRBV5-6 to TRBJ1-5; TRBD1 might be the D (6 bases). Per germline, CDR1 SGHDT and CDR2 YYEEEE. The CDR3 has 16 residues. Trimming stripped 3 bases from V and 3 bases from J, with 16 bases between. CDR3 DNA sequence: TGTGCCAGCAGCTCATACTTACAGGGTACCAATCAGCCCCAGCATTTT. Its translation is CASSSYLQGTNQPQHF.

The V call is TRBV5-1, the J call TRBJ2-3, with D perhaps assigned TRBD1 or TRBD2 (5 bases each). CDR1 and CDR2 (germline): SGHRS, YFSETQ. The CDR3 consists of 16 residues. V was pared by 0 bases and J by 6 bases, with 17 bases between. The DNA for the CDR3 is TGCGCCAGCAGCTTGGACCGACCGGGACGGACGGATACGCAGTATTTT. It translates to CASSLDRPGRTDTQYF.

The V gene is TRBV29-1, the J gene TRBJ1-2, with unresolved D. The germline CDR1 and CDR2 sequences are SQVTM and ANQGSEA. The CDR3 has 11 residues. Trimming stripped 5 bases from V and 3 bases from J, with 7 bases between. For the CDR3, the DNA is TGCAGCGTTCTAAAGGACTATGGCTACACCTTC. It is translated as CSVLKDYGYTF.

V is TRBV5-1 and J is TRBJ2-5; 13 bases align to TRBD2. The J segment lost 1 base and the V segment lost 3 bases, leaving 3 bases of the junction unmatched. The germline V gene has CDR1 SGHRS and CDR2 YFSETQ. The CDR3 totals 16 residues. CDR3 protein: CASSWGTSGVQETQYF. For the CDR3, the DNA is TGCGCCAGCAGCTGGGGGACTAGCGGGGTCCAAGAGACCCAGTACTTC. The entire variable domain, with the rest obtained from reference TRBV5-1 and TRBJ2-5, is as follows: KAGVTQTPRYLIKTRGQQVTLSCSPISGHRSVSWYQQTPGQGLQFLFEYFSETQRNKGNFPGRFSGRQFSNSRSEMNVSTLELGDSALYLCASSWGTSGVQETQYFGPGTRLLVL.

The rearrangement links TRBV11-3 to TRBJ1-3; D remains unclear. Germline CDR1 is SGHNT and CDR2 is YENEEA. The length of the CDR3 is 15 residues. The V gene lost 2 bases and the J gene lost 2 bases, with 10 bases spanning the gap. This CDR3 is CASSLRRVAGNTIYF. The CDR3 DNA reads TGTGCCAGCAGCTTAAGGCGGGTCGCTGGAAACACCATATATTTT.

This clone showed up just a few times. The chain joins TRBV29-1 to TRBJ1-1, with TRBD1 as a possible D gene (6 bases). Trimming shortened V by 7 bases and J by 0 bases, and 12 bases separated the two germline ends. This CDR3 is 13 amino acids long. Germline V CDR1 and CDR2: SQVTM, ANQGSEA. The CDR3 DNA is TGCAGCGCTGGGACAACCATGAACACTGAAGCTTTCTTT. It translates to CSAGTTMNTEAFF.

The CDR3 DNA sequence: TGTGCCAGCAGTGAAAGTACTAGCGGGAGCGGGGGGGAAGAGACCCAGTACTTC. Encoded protein: CASSESTSGSGGEETQYF. This chain connects TRBV11-3 to TRBJ2-5; 11 nucleotides align to TRBD2. V was pared by 6 bases and J by 3 bases, with 15 bases of the junction left unmatched. There are 18 residues in the CDR3. Germline V gene sequence: CDR1 SGHNT, CDR2 YENEEA.

The genes are TRBV11-2 and TRBJ1-3; D gene ambiguous. This CDR3 has 15 amino acids. The V end lost 1 base, the J end lost 1 base, and 8 bases lay between the germline ends. CDR1 SGHAT and CDR2 FQNNGV come from the germline V gene. In DNA form, the CDR3 reads TGTGCCAGCAGCTTAGGCTGGGATTCTGGAAACACCATATATTTT. Amino acids: CASSLGWDSGNTIYF.

CDR3 residues: CASSSHSVLPNSGANVLTF. CDR3 coding DNA: TGTGCCAGCAGCTCGCACAGCGTACTACCCAACTCTGGGGCCAACGTCCTGACTTTC. The chain couples TRBV7-9 to TRBJ2-6; D is ambiguous. Trimming shortened V by 4 bases and J by 0 bases, and 19 bases separated the two germline ends. Germline V CDR1 and CDR2: SEHNR, FQNEAQ (reference sequence). The CDR3 has 19 amino acids.

The chain is built from TRBV7-3 and TRBJ1-2; 10 nucleotides line up with TRBD1. CDR3 length: 15 amino acids. CDR1 and CDR2 from the germline V gene are SGHTA and FQGTGA. J lost 5 bases, V lost 1 base, and 4 bases had no gene match. CDR3 nucleotide sequence: TGTGCCAGCAGCTTAATGCCGGGACAGGGGTATGGCTACACCTTC. This translates into CASSLMPGQGYGYTF.

The CDR3 DNA reads TGCGCCAGCAGCTTGGAAACTAACAGGGGGAGGGGTGTCTACGAGCAGTACTTC. Its translation: CASSLETNRGRGVYEQYF. The J gene is TRBJ2-7, the V gene TRBV5-1, with D possibly being TRBD1 (8 bases). Trimming stripped 0 bases from V and 3 bases from J, with 22 bases between. From germline, CDR1 is SGHRS and CDR2 YFSETQ. CDR3 length equals 18 residues.

CDR3 DNA sequence: TGCGCCAGCAGCTTTGGGGGAGGCTACGAGCAGTACTTC. Translation gives CASSFGGGYEQYF. The chain uses TRBV5-1 and TRBJ2-7; maybe TRBD2 (6 bases). Germline V gene sequence: CDR1 SGHRS, CDR2 YFSETQ. The CDR3 is made up of 13 amino acids. Trimming left V 2 bases short and J 3 bases short, with 9 bases between.

This clone appeared once. Germline is not matched at one junction end, which may reflect a read error. V usage is TRBV10-3 and J usage is TRBJ2-7; 13 nucleotides line up with TRBD2. CDR3 length: 14 residues. The germline CDR1 and CDR2 sequences are ENHRY and SYGVKD. CDR3 sequence reads: CAIRSRLTSGGSIF. CDR3 sequence (DNA): TGTGCCATCAGGAGTCGACTGACTAGCGGGGGGTCCATCTTC.

This clone has a handful of counts. The chain has TRBV28 and TRBJ1-3, with 8 nucleotides matching TRBD1. Germline assignment: CDR1 MDHEN and CDR2 SYDVKM. This CDR3 has 16 residues. V shed 4 bases and J 0 bases; nucleotides not matched to a gene: 5. The CDR3 coding sequence is TGTGCCAGCAGTTGGGGGACAGGACCCTCTGGAAACACCATATATTTT. The encoded protein is CASSWGTGPSGNTIYF.

V is TRBV7-9 and J is TRBJ1-5; a weak D match, TRBD1 (5 bases). Looked up from germline, CDR1 is SEHNR and CDR2 is FQNEAQ (reference sequence). This CDR3 region has 18 residues. The V and J ends lost 5 bases and 1 base respectively, with 21 bases between them. The CDR3 spells CASSPGPRAGESNQPQHF. The CDR3 coding sequence is TGTGCCAGCAGCCCCGGTCCCCGCGCGGGGGAAAGCAATCAGCCCCAGCATTTT.

The CDR3 DNA reads as TGCAGCGTTTCGGGGTCCGGGCAGCCCCAGCATTTT. Translation gives CSVSGSGQPQHF. The chain has TRBV29-1 and TRBJ1-5; D is uncertain. V dropped 5 bases and J dropped 7 bases, with 12 bases sitting between them. Germline V CDR1 and CDR2: SQVTM, ANQGSEA. The CDR3 covers 12 residues.

J is TRBJ1-1 and V is TRBV2; the match to TRBD1 covers 10 bases. There are 13 residues in the CDR3. The germline V gene encodes CDR1 SNHLY and CDR2 FYNNEI. V was pared by 10 bases and J by 7 bases, with 9 bases of the junction left unmatched. CDR3 region: CATAGTGAFEAFF. CDR3 DNA sequence: TGTGCCACCGCCGGGACAGGGGCCTTTGAAGCTTTCTTT.

The chain recombines TRBV7-9 with TRBJ2-3, with D possibly matching TRBD1 (8 bases). The CDR3 runs to 18 residues. V lost 1 base, J lost 0 bases, and 17 bases lay in between. CDR1 is SEHNR and CDR2 is FQNEAQ in the germline V gene (reference sequence). The CDR3 here is CASSLGSGTGHSTDTQYF. Here the CDR3 DNA reads TGTGCCAGCAGCTTAGGCAGCGGGACAGGCCATAGCACAGATACGCAGTATTTT.

V is TRBV19 and J is TRBJ2-3; TRBD2 matches at 8 bases. Trimming at V came to 8 bases and at J to 0 bases, leaving 4 bases not matched to a gene. This CDR3 has 14 amino acids. Germline V CDR1 and CDR2: LNHDA, SQIVND (reference sequence). The CDR3 coding sequence is TGTGCCAGTTCTAGCGGGCCTAGCACAGATACGCAGTATTTT. Protein product: CASSSGPSTDTQYF.

This CDR3 is CASGGDRGNYGYTF. CDR3 DNA sequence: TGTGCTAGTGGAGGAGACAGGGGGAACTATGGCTACACCTTC. V is TRBV12-5 and J is TRBJ1-2; TRBD1 matches at 9 bases. Germline values: CDR1 LGHNT, CDR2 FRNRAP. V lost 6 bases to trimming and J lost 2 bases; unmatched junction nucleotides: 4. The CDR3 consists of 14 residues.

As regards this clone: The junction departs from the called germline gene at one end, perhaps through a read error. The genes are TRBV4-1 and TRBJ1-3; no firm D call. The CDR3 extends over 16 amino acids. Germline V lookup: CDR1 MGHRA, CDR2 YSYEKL. CDR3 amino acids: CASSQDPARSGSTIYF. In nucleotides, the CDR3 is TGCGCCAGCAGCCAAGATCCGGCCCGCTCTGGAAGCACCATATATTTT.

The chain recombines TRBV11-2 with TRBJ1-5; 9 nucleotides line up with TRBD1. Germline values: CDR1 SGHAT, CDR2 FQNNGV. The junction had 3 bases not matched to a gene; V was cut back by 5 bases and J by 1 base. This CDR3 region has 15 residues. CDR3 residues: CASSPGQGSNQPQHF. The CDR3 DNA sequence: TGTGCCAGCAGCCCCGGACAGGGGAGCAATCAGCCCCAGCATTTT.

The rearrangement joins TRBV7-2 to TRBJ1-4; 9 bases align to TRBD1. CDR1 SGHTA and CDR2 FQGNSA come from the germline V gene. CDR3 length: 15 residues. Losses at the gene ends were 5 bases for V and 5 bases for J; bases not matched to a gene: 6. The CDR3 spells CASSLTGTGNEKLFF. CDR3 in DNA: TGTGCCAGCAGCCTTACCGGGACAGGGAATGAAAAACTGTTTTTT.

The V and J genes are TRBV18 and TRBJ1-2; D is ambiguous. Trimming took 3 bases from V and 0 from J, leaving 8 bases between them. Per the germline V gene, CDR1 is KGHSH and CDR2 is LQKENI. The CDR3 consists of 14 residues. The CDR3 DNA follows: TGTGCCAGCTCACCCGTGGCCTCTAACTATGGCTACACCTTC. Its translation: CASSPVASNYGYTF.

DNA of the CDR3: TGTGCCAGCTCACCGAGGGGAGGCTCCTATAATTCACCCCTCCACTTT. It codes for CASSPRGGSYNSPLHF. This sequence joins TRBV18 and TRBJ1-6, with TRBD1 as a possible D gene (5 bases). Germline V gene data show CDR1 as KGHSH and CDR2 as LQKENI. V was trimmed by 3 bases and J by 0 bases, leaving 9 bases between them. The CDR3 spans 16 residues.

The rearrangement uses TRBV25-1 and TRBJ1-3, with D hard to call. Per the germline V gene, CDR1 is MGHDK and CDR2 is SYGVNS. Trimming pared 5 bases from V and 0 bases from J, leaving 8 bases between. This CDR3 spans 14 amino acids. CDR3 in DNA: TGTGCCAGCAGTAGGTTCGGCTCTGGAAACACCATATATTTT. The encoded protein is CASSRFGSGNTIYF.

The chain uses TRBV5-1 and TRBJ1-6; TRBD1 matches 8 bases. V lost 10 bases to trimming and J lost 4 bases; unmatched junction nucleotides: 7. CDR3 size: 14 residues. Germline CDR1 and CDR2: SGHRS and YFSETQ. CDR3 residues: CACSRDRYNSPLHF. The DNA for the CDR3 is TGCGCCTGCTCCAGGGACAGGTATAATTCACCCCTCCACTTT.

This rearrangement joins TRBV7-8 to TRBJ1-6; TRBD1 matches 10 bases. The CDR3 loop spans 15 amino acids. The V and J ends lost 5 bases and 5 bases, in that order; junction bases with no gene match: 3. Germline loops: CDR1 SGHVS, CDR2 FQNEAQ. In DNA form, the CDR3 reads TGTGCCAGCAGCCCGGGGACAGGGGATAATTCACCCCTCCACTTT. Protein sequence: CASSPGTGDNSPLHF.

The rearrangement links TRBV7-9 to TRBJ1-2; 8 positions match TRBD1. This CDR3 has 14 amino acids. The J segment lost 4 bases and the V segment lost 6 bases, leaving 7 bases of the junction unmatched. Germline V gene lookup returns CDR1 SEHNR and CDR2 FQNEAQ (reference sequence). CDR3 nucleotide sequence: TGTGCCAGCAGTAGTGGACAGGGCGGCTATGGCTACACCTTC. Translation gives CASSSGQGGYGYTF.

The J gene is TRBJ1-4, the V gene TRBV19, with no clear D. This CDR3 has 18 amino acids. In germline, CDR1 is LNHDA, CDR2 SQIVND (reference sequence). V shed 0 bases and J shed 5 bases, with 19 bases lying between them. This CDR3 reads CASSIDLRRPPRNEKLFF. In DNA form, the CDR3 reads TGTGCCAGTAGTATAGATCTCCGACGGCCCCCACGAAATGAAAAACTGTTTTTT. Variable domain in full (rest from reference TRBV19 and TRBJ1-4): DGGITQSPKYLFRKEGQNVTLSCEQNLNHDAMYWYRQDPGQGLRLIYYSQIVNDFQKGDIAEGYSVSREKKESFPLTVTSAQKNPTAFYLCASSIDLRRPPRNEKLFFGSGTQLSVL.